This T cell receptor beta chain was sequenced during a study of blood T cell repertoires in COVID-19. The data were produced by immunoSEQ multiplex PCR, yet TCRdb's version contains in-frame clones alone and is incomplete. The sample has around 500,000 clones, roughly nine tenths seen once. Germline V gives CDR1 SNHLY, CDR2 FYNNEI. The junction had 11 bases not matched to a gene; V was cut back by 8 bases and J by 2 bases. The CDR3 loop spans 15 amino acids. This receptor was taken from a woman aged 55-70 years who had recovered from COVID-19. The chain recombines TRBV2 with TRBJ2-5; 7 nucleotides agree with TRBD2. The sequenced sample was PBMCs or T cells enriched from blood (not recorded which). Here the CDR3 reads CASLGGEGPQETQYF. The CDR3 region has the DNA TGTGCCAGCTTGGGGGGGGAGGGCCCACAAGAGACCCAGTACTTC.